This entry lists 19 T cell receptor beta chains sequenced from one sample in a study of control samples from healthy donors and cancer patients. Repertoires were generated with immunoSEQ multiplex PCR, while TCRdb's copy carries only in-frame clones and drops some. The repertoire consists of about 130,000 clones, with about nine tenths occurring once and the leading ten covering 2.1%. Sequencing was done on a sample of blood. The receptor set was obtained from a woman aged 45-65 years in good health.

The chain uses TRBV27 and TRBJ2-2; the D is unclear. The CDR3 loop spans 13 amino acids. Trimming took 5 bases from V and 4 from J, leaving 8 bases between them. Germline values: CDR1 MNHEY, CDR2 SMNVEV (reference sequence). The CDR3 region is CASSTTSTGELFF. In nucleotides, the CDR3 is TGTGCCAGCAGTACGACGAGCACCGGGGAGCTGTTTTTT.

The chain links TRBV29-1 to TRBJ1-3, with D uncertain. This CDR3 region has 14 residues. The V gene's germline CDR1 is SQVTM and CDR2 ANQGSEA. Trimming took off 1 base at V and 0 bases at J, with 7 bases between the two ends. CDR3 DNA sequence: TGCAGCGTTGAAGGGACTGACTCTGGAAACACCATATATTTT. Amino acids: CSVEGTDSGNTIYF.

The rearrangement uses TRBV5-5 and TRBJ2-5, with D tentatively TRBD1 or TRBD2 (5 bases each). Trimming pared 4 bases from V and 4 bases from J, leaving 17 bases between. Germline assignment: CDR1 SGHKS and CDR2 YYEKEE (reference sequence). This CDR3 has 15 residues. CDR3 protein: CASSLGTRAGETQYF. The CDR3 region has the DNA TGTGCCAGCAGCCTGGGGACCCGGGCGGGAGAGACCCAGTACTTC.

This chain joins TRBV30 and TRBJ1-4; D is uncertain. The CDR3 consists of 12 residues. Germline values: CDR1 GTSNPN, CDR2 SVGIG (reference sequence). Trimming took 1 base from V and 7 from J, leaving 7 bases between them. This CDR3 reads CAWSAAAEKLFF. The CDR3 nucleotides are TGTGCCTGGAGTGCGGCCGCTGAAAAACTGTTTTTT.

V usage is TRBV19 and J usage is TRBJ1-2; the D is unclear. Germline CDR1 is LNHDA and CDR2 is SQIVND (reference sequence). The CDR3 consists of 18 residues. Trimming took 3 bases from V and 4 from J, leaving 24 bases between them. The CDR3 nucleotides are TGTGCCAGTAGTATTTCTCGGGAGGCAACCCCCGGAACCTATGGCTACACCTTC. Its protein is CASSISREATPGTYGYTF.

V and J are TRBV5-6 and TRBJ1-1; 8 nucleotides match TRBD1. The length of the CDR3 is 14 residues. The V and J ends lost 4 bases and 4 bases, in that order; junction bases with no gene match: 6. Germline V gene lookup returns CDR1 SGHDT and CDR2 YYEEEE. In DNA, the CDR3 is TGTGCCAGCAGCCCAGGGGGCTGGGGCACTGAAGCTTTCTTT. Translated, it gives CASSPGGWGTEAFF.

As to this clone: This same CDR3 is encoded by further DNA sequences in the sample. This chain links TRBV28 with TRBJ1-2; 8 bases are shared with TRBD1. CDR3 size: 13 residues. J lost 4 bases, V lost 6 bases, and 4 bases had no gene match. Germline CDR1 MDHEN, CDR2 SYDVKM. The CDR3 reads CASSSDRVYGYTF. In DNA, the CDR3 is TGTGCCAGCAGCTCGGACAGGGTCTATGGCTACACCTTC.

This chain links TRBV24-1 with TRBJ1-5; 8 bases are shared with TRBD1. V lost 8 bases, J lost 4 bases, and 18 bases stayed unmatched. Per germline, CDR1 KGHDR and CDR2 SFDVKD. CDR3 size: 18 residues. The CDR3 loop is CATIIRQGFKPPNQPQHF. CDR3 bases: TGTGCCACCATCATTAGACAGGGGTTTAAACCACCGAATCAGCCCCAGCATTTT.

V usage is TRBV5-1 and J usage is TRBJ2-7; maybe TRBD1 (5 bases). V was clipped by 5 bases and J by 6 bases, with 12 bases between them. Looked up from germline, CDR1 is SGHRS and CDR2 is YFSETQ. This CDR3 contains 12 residues. The CDR3 region is CASRSGLAEQYF. Written as DNA, the CDR3 is TGCGCCAGCAGGTCAGGGTTGGCCGAGCAGTACTTC.

The J gene is TRBJ1-2, the V gene TRBV19; 9 nucleotides line up with TRBD1. Germline V gives CDR1 LNHDA, CDR2 SQIVND (reference sequence). V shed 4 bases and J 5 bases; nucleotides not matched to a gene: 5. This CDR3 region has 14 residues. CDR3 amino acids: CASSTRQGGYGYTF. Written as DNA, the CDR3 is TGTGCCAGTAGTACCCGACAGGGGGGGTATGGCTACACCTTC.

Here the CDR3 reads CASIPTSPPNYGYTF. Written as DNA, the CDR3 is TGTGCCAGCATCCCTACAAGCCCCCCTAACTATGGCTACACCTTC. This chain uses TRBV6-5 with TRBJ1-2; D remains unclear. The germline V gene encodes CDR1 MNHEY and CDR2 SVGAGI. The length of the CDR3 is 15 residues. V gave up 7 bases and J gave up 0 bases, with 15 bases separating them.

The V and J genes are TRBV6-4 and TRBJ1-1, with D uncertain. This CDR3 is built from 13 residues. CDR1 is MRHNA, CDR2 SNTAGT, per germline. V lost 7 bases and J lost 3, with 12 bases in between. The CDR3, as DNA: TGTGCCAGCACACCTTGCCCGGACACTGAAGCTTTCTTT. Translation: CASTPCPDTEAFF.

J is TRBJ2-3 and V is TRBV12-3 or TRBV12-4; D might be TRBD1 or TRBD2, each matching 5 bases. This CDR3 has 13 residues. V gave up 7 bases and J gave up 4 bases, with 12 bases separating them. The chain's CDR3 is CASTRGGSDTQYF. CDR3 DNA: TGTGCCAGCACCCGGGGCGGGTCAGATACGCAGTATTTT.

The V gene is TRBV28, the J gene TRBJ1-5; no definite D call. Germline V gene data show CDR1 as MDHEN and CDR2 as SYDVKM. The CDR3 is 12 residues long. V lost 7 bases and J 3 bases, leaving 7 bases between the germline ends. The CDR3 coding sequence is TGTGCCAGCAAAGACAACAATCAGCCCCAGCATTTT. Amino acid sequence: CASKDNNQPQHF.

The V gene is TRBV10-3, the J gene TRBJ1-1, with D possibly matching TRBD1 (6 bases). The length of the CDR3 is 13 residues. Germline V gene data show CDR1 as ENHRY and CDR2 as SYGVKD. V gave up 11 bases and J gave up 2 bases, with 15 bases separating them. The CDR3 DNA is TGTGCCTCAGCCGGGACAACAAACACTGAAGCTTTCTTT. This sequence encodes CASAGTTNTEAFF.

This clone has only a few counts. The rearrangement uses TRBV11-2 and TRBJ2-1; D possibly uses TRBD1 or TRBD2 (5 bases each). V was clipped by 3 bases and J by 8 bases, with 20 bases between them. Germline CDR1 and CDR2: SGHAT and FQNNGV. The CDR3 length is 16 residues. The chain's CDR3 is CASSLLIQGRGDEQFF. In nucleotides, the CDR3 is TGTGCCAGCAGCTTGCTCATTCAGGGCCGGGGCGATGAGCAGTTCTTC.

V and J are TRBV6-5 and TRBJ2-7; D possibly matches TRBD1 or TRBD2 (5 bases each). The V end was cut by 9 bases, the J end by 0 bases, with 12 bases between. This CDR3 comprises 13 residues. Germline V CDR1 and CDR2: MNHEY, SVGAGI. In DNA, the CDR3 is TGTGCCAGTGGAAGGGGAGACTCCTACGAGCAGTACTTC. Residues: CASGRGDSYEQYF.

The chain joins TRBV15 to TRBJ1-1; D is uncertain. V dropped 0 bases and J dropped 4 bases, with 12 bases sitting between them. The CDR3 has 15 residues. The germline gives CDR1 LNHNV, CDR2 YYDKDF (reference sequence). Here the CDR3 DNA reads TGTGCCACCAGCAGAGATCCGAAAGCGGGCACTGAAGCTTTCTTT. Its protein is CATSRDPKAGTEAFF. The whole variable domain, remainder taken from reference TRBV15 and TRBJ1-1, is DAMVIQNPRYQVTQFGKPVTLSCSQTLNHNVMYWYQQKSSQAPKLLFHYYDKDFNNEADTPDNFQSRRPNTSFCFLDIRSPGLGDTAMYLCATSRDPKAGTEAFFGQGTRLTVV.

The V and J genes are TRBV5-4 and TRBJ2-7, with TRBD2 identical over 12 bases. V dropped 3 bases and J dropped 7; count of bases not matched to a gene: 8. CDR3 size: 15 residues. The germline gives CDR1 SGHNT, CDR2 YYREEE (reference sequence). CDR3 nucleotides: TGTGCCAGCAGCTCTTGGTGGACTAGCGGGAATGAGCAGTACTTC. Encoded protein: CASSSWWTSGNEQYF.